The 24 T cell receptor beta chains below come from one sample, sequenced in a study of blood T cell repertoires in COVID-19. The assay was immunoSEQ multiplex PCR, and TCRdb's table has in-frame clones only and misses some. This table has about 530,000 clones, around 90% appearing once. The source material was peripheral blood. The receptors were gathered from a woman between 50 and 59 years old with COVID-19, enrolled during active disease.

The chain has TRBV10-1 and TRBJ2-1; tentatively, D is TRBD1 (6 bases). The germline V and J ends were trimmed by 3 bases and 5 bases, with 8 bases remaining between them. CDR1 is WNHNN, CDR2 SYGVQD, per germline (reference sequence). This CDR3 contains 13 residues. CDR3 nucleotides: TGCGCCAGCAGTGAACAGGGAAACAATGAGCAGTTCTTC. Its translation: CASSEQGNNEQFF.

The chain is built from TRBV5-6 and TRBJ1-3; 9 nucleotides align to TRBD1. V was pared by 2 bases and J by 11 bases, with 11 bases of the junction left unmatched. The germline V gene encodes CDR1 SGHDT and CDR2 YYEEEE. CDR3 length: 15 residues. CDR3 coding DNA: TGTGCCAGCAGCTTAAAGAGGGACAGGGCTTTACCCATATATTTT. Protein sequence: CASSLKRDRALPIYF.

The chain employs TRBV4-1 and TRBJ1-1; maybe TRBD1 (5 bases). The V and J ends lost 3 bases and 0 bases respectively, with 11 bases between them. The CDR3 has 15 amino acids. The germline CDR1 and CDR2 sequences are MGHRA and YSYEKL. The CDR3 DNA sequence: TGCGCCAGCAGCCAGCAGGGCAGACTGAACACTGAAGCTTTCTTT. This encodes CASSQQGRLNTEAFF.

This chain joins TRBV7-9 and TRBJ1-6; D may be TRBD1 (5 bases). Between the trimmed V and J ends, which lost 5 bases and 6 bases, there was a span of 11 bases. The CDR3 spans 14 residues. Germline V CDR1 and CDR2: SEHNR, FQNEAQ (reference sequence). CDR3: CASSPSTANSPLHF. As DNA, the CDR3 is TGTGCCAGCAGCCCGTCGACAGCTAATTCACCCCTCCACTTT.

The chain joins TRBV18 to TRBJ2-4, with a weak D call TRBD1 (6 bases). Germline V gives CDR1 KGHSH, CDR2 LQKENI. V dropped 3 bases and J dropped 8 bases, with 17 bases sitting between them. The CDR3 is 15 residues long. CDR3 sequence: CASSPMTGPGDIQYF. The CDR3, as DNA: TGTGCCAGCTCACCCATGACAGGCCCCGGGGACATTCAGTACTTC.

The gene calls are TRBV4-2 and TRBJ2-7, with 8 bases matching TRBD2. V shed 0 bases and J 2 bases; nucleotides not matched to a gene: 3. Germline CDR1 and CDR2: LGHNA and YNFKEQ. This CDR3 contains 15 residues. CDR3 region: CASSQDNGGAYEQYF. The CDR3 coding sequence is TGTGCCAGCAGCCAAGATAACGGGGGGGCCTACGAGCAGTACTTC.

The chain is built from TRBV6-6 and TRBJ2-7; TRBD1 aligns across 8 bases. CDR1 is MNHNY, CDR2 SVGAGI, per germline (reference sequence). V shed 7 bases, J shed 3 bases, and the junction held 8 bases outside the gene matches. The CDR3 length is 14 residues. The CDR3 protein is CASTHRGFSYEQYF. CDR3 coding DNA: TGTGCCAGCACCCACAGGGGGTTTAGCTACGAGCAGTACTTC.

The rearrangement joins TRBV30 to TRBJ2-3; 10 bases are shared with TRBD2. CDR3 length equals 13 residues. The V gene's germline CDR1 is GTSNPN and CDR2 SVGIG (reference sequence). The V gene end was trimmed by 0 bases and the J gene end by 6 bases; junction bases not matched to a gene: 0. The CDR3, as DNA: TGTGCCTGGAGTGTAGCGGGAGGGGATACGCAGTATTTT. Translation: CAWSVAGGDTQYF. The full variable domain, with the rest looked up from reference TRBV30 and TRBJ2-3, is SQTIHQWPATLVQPVGSPLSLECTVEGTSNPNLYWYRQAAGRGLQLLFYSVGIGQISSEVPQNLSASRPQDRQFILSSKKLLLSDSGFYLCAWSVAGGDTQYFGPGTRLTVL.

Points on this clone: Other nucleotide sequences in the sample specify the same CDR3. The chain is built from TRBV5-1 and TRBJ2-5; tentatively, D is TRBD1 (5 bases). Germline CDR1 is SGHRS and CDR2 is YFSETQ. The CDR3 is 14 amino acids. The V end lost 0 bases, the J end lost 2 bases, and 8 bases lay between the germline ends. The CDR3 reads CASSLGQIQETQYF. As DNA, the CDR3 is TGCGCCAGCAGCTTGGGACAGATTCAAGAGACCCAGTACTTC.

The chain recombines TRBV6-5 with TRBJ2-7; tentatively, D is TRBD2 (6 bases). This CDR3 is built from 12 residues. Trimming took off 0 bases at V and 6 bases at J, with 6 bases between the two ends. Germline CDR1 is MNHEY and CDR2 is SVGAGI. As DNA, the CDR3 is TGTGCCAGCAGTTACTCGGGAGGCGAGCAGTACTTC. Translated: CASSYSGGEQYF.

The chain couples TRBV6-5 to TRBJ1-5; D is perhaps TRBD1 (6 bases). Per germline, CDR1 MNHEY and CDR2 SVGAGI. CDR3 size: 14 residues. V gave up 2 bases and J gave up 7 bases, with 12 bases separating them. CDR3 amino acids: CASSYREGGQPQHF. Written as DNA, the CDR3 is TGTGCCAGCAGTTACCGGGAGGGGGGACAGCCCCAGCATTTT.

The rearrangement joins TRBV28 to TRBJ2-1, with 10 positions matching TRBD2. From germline, CDR1 is MDHEN and CDR2 SYDVKM. V lost 7 bases to trimming and J lost 4 bases; unmatched junction nucleotides: 13. This CDR3 spans 17 amino acids. The CDR3 DNA reads as TGTGCCAGCATCTCACGAAGCGCTAGCGGGGGTTACAATGAGCAGTTCTTC. Amino acid sequence: CASISRSASGGYNEQFF.

This clone showed up just once. The CDR3 DNA reads as TGTGCTAGTGCCCCGGACAGGGCCTATGGCTACACCTTC. It specifies CASAPDRAYGYTF. V is TRBV12-5 and J is TRBJ1-2; 8 bases are a match to TRBD1. Germline trimming cut 7 bases from V and 4 bases from J; bases unmatched to any gene: 5. The germline V gene encodes CDR1 LGHNT and CDR2 FRNRAP. The CDR3 runs to 13 residues. The variable domain in full, completed from reference TRBV12-5 and TRBJ1-2, reads DARVTQTPRHKVTEMGQEVTMRCQPILGHNTVFWYRQTMMQGLELLAYFRNRAPLDDSGMPKDRFSAEMPDATLATLKIQPSEPRDSAVYFCASAPDRAYGYTFGSGTRLTVV.

This clone was detected only once. The rearrangement joins TRBV24-1 to TRBJ1-2; TRBD1 agrees at 9 bases. The germline V gene encodes CDR1 KGHDR and CDR2 SFDVKD. The CDR3 length is 12 residues. The V and J ends lost 7 bases and 8 bases, in that order; junction bases with no gene match: 4. The CDR3 DNA reads as TGTGCCACCAGGGGACAGGGAGGCGGCTACACCTTC. Translating gives CATRGQGGGYTF.

The V and J genes are TRBV2 and TRBJ2-5, with 12 bases aligning to TRBD2. J lost 5 bases, V lost 2 bases, and 6 bases had no gene match. Germline V gene lookup returns CDR1 SNHLY and CDR2 FYNNEI. The CDR3 has 16 amino acids. The CDR3 bases are TGTGCCAGCAGTGAACCGGGACTAGCGGGTTTGGAGACCCAGTACTTC. Translating gives CASSEPGLAGLETQYF. Drawing the rest from reference TRBV2 and TRBJ2-5, the complete variable domain is EPEVTQTPSHQVTQMGQEVILRCVPISNHLYFYWYRQILGQKVEFLVSFYNNEISEKSEIFDDQFSVERPDGSNFTLKIRSTKLEDSAMYFCASSEPGLAGLETQYFGPGTRLLVL.

This chain links TRBV28 with TRBJ1-5, with D hard to call. This CDR3 has 11 amino acids. Germline V gene sequence: CDR1 MDHEN, CDR2 SYDVKM. Trimming shortened V by 7 bases and J by 4 bases, and 5 bases separated the two germline ends. This CDR3 is CASTQNQPQHF. Here the CDR3 DNA reads TGTGCCAGCACCCAAAATCAGCCCCAGCATTTT.

This chain joins TRBV24-1 and TRBJ1-2, with D unclear. This CDR3 is built from 14 residues. Germline V lookup: CDR1 KGHDR, CDR2 SFDVKD. Trimming removed 3 bases from V and 8 bases from J, with 15 bases in between. CDR3 loop: CATSDRALREGYTF. CDR3 sequence (DNA): TGTGCCACCAGTGATCGTGCCCTGCGGGAAGGCTACACCTTC.

The gene calls are TRBV28 and TRBJ1-4; maybe TRBD1 (5 bases). This CDR3 has 14 residues. Deletions cut 4 bases from V and 8 bases from J, with 14 bases between. Germline loops: CDR1 MDHEN, CDR2 SYDVKM. Here the CDR3 DNA reads TGTGCCAGCAGTTACCCGGGGGGTTGGGAAAAACTGTTTTTT. This codes for CASSYPGGWEKLFF.

The chain links TRBV28 to TRBJ1-6; D is possibly TRBD1 (6 bases). Germline V gene sequence: CDR1 MDHEN, CDR2 SYDVKM. The CDR3 contains 13 residues. V was clipped by 10 bases and J by 9 bases, with 16 bases between them. This CDR3 is CAISGQIGSPLHF. CDR3 coding DNA: TGTGCCATCTCCGGACAGATTGGTTCACCCCTCCACTTT.

This chain joins TRBV12-5 and TRBJ2-1; 8 bases match TRBD1. The V gene's germline CDR1 is LGHNT and CDR2 FRNRAP. The CDR3 loop spans 16 amino acids. The junction had 14 bases not matched to a gene; V was cut back by 5 bases and J by 8 bases. Here the CDR3 DNA reads TGTGCTAGTGGTAATCCGGGACAGGCTATAAATCATGAGCAGTTCTTC. Translating it yields CASGNPGQAINHEQFF.

V gene TRBV7-9 combines with J gene TRBJ2-2; 11 nucleotides line up with TRBD2. This CDR3 is 18 amino acids long. CDR1 is SEHNR, CDR2 FQNEAQ, per germline (reference sequence). With V trimmed by 5 bases and J by 3 bases, 11 bases remained unmatched. CDR3 loop: CASSPWLAGGADTGELFF. The CDR3 DNA follows: TGTGCCAGCAGCCCATGGCTAGCGGGGGGAGCGGACACCGGGGAGCTGTTTTTT.

This clone was counted a few times. The chain employs TRBV7-9 and TRBJ1-1; no definite D call. Trimming left V 5 bases short and J 4 bases short, with 20 bases between. This CDR3 is built from 16 residues. Germline V gene sequence: CDR1 SEHNR, CDR2 FQNEAQ (reference sequence). The CDR3 protein is CASSTGRGGRTTEAFF. As DNA, the CDR3 is TGTGCCAGCAGCACTGGCCGTGGAGGTCGGACCACTGAAGCTTTCTTT.

The chain has TRBV3-1 (or the pseudogene TRBV3-2) and TRBJ1-2; the D gene is possibly TRBD1 (6 bases). Germline V gives CDR1 LGHDT, CDR2 YNNKEL (reference sequence). There are 17 residues in the CDR3. The germline V and J ends were trimmed by 1 base and 2 bases, with 17 bases remaining between them. The chain's CDR3 is CASSQVRWTDPNYGYTF. The CDR3 region has the DNA TGTGCCAGCAGCCAAGTCCGATGGACAGACCCAAACTATGGCTACACCTTC.

The sample holds one count of this clone. V and J are TRBV4-1 and TRBJ2-5, with TRBD2 matching over 16 bases. Per the germline V gene, CDR1 is MGHRA and CDR2 is YSYEKL. J lost 2 bases, V lost 2 bases, and 8 bases had no gene match. The CDR3 consists of 19 residues. CDR3 region: CASSQPGLAGGQGQETQYF. DNA of the CDR3: TGCGCCAGCAGCCAACCGGGACTAGCGGGGGGGCAGGGGCAAGAGACCCAGTACTTC.